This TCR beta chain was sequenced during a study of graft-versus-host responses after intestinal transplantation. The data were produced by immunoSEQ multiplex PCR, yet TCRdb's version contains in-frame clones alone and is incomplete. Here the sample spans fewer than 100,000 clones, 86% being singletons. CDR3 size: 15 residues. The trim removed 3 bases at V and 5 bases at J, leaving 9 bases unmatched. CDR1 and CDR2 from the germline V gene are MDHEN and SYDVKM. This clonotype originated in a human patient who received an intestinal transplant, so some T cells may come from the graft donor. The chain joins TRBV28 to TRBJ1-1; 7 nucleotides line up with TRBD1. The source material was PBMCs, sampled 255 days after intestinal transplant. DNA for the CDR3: TGTGCCAGCAGTTTGTTCGGGGCAGGGGGTACTGAAGCTTTCTTT. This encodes CASSLFGAGGTEAFF. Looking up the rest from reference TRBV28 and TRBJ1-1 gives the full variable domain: DVKVTQSSRYLVKRTGEKVFLECVQDMDHENMFWYRQDPGLGLRLIYFSYDVKMKEKGDIPEGYSVSREKKERFSLILESASTNQTSMYLCASSLFGAGGTEAFFGQGTRLTVV.